The text below deals with one TCR beta chain. What it binds is not known. The data belong to a study of shared clonotypes between healthy human individuals. About the research overall: The study enrolled two women and a few men aged 18 to 49.

Original data processing: Junction-only sequences produced by ImmunoSEQ had no quality scores, so filtering differed. Repertoires were generated with immunoSEQ multiplex PCR, while TCRdb's copy carries only in-frame clones and drops some. V and J calls and clone size are copied from that table; D and trimming were computed from the DNA. The sample includes 2 million to 2.5 million clones, approximately 96% of them seen just once. Study-wide points: Rarefaction revealed incomplete sorted-subset sequencing despite large depth.

CDR1 is MNHEY, CDR2 SVGAGI, per germline. V was shortened by 4 bases and J by 0 bases, with 7 bases between the two germline ends. The CDR3 contains 13 residues. The sequence derives from a man aged 18 to 29 in good health. The V and J genes are TRBV6-5 and TRBJ2-7; D not resolved. Sequencing used naive CD4+ T cells sorted from blood. Noted subset: CD45RA+ positively selected. Written as DNA, the CDR3 is TGTGCCAGCAGTTCGGAAGCCTCCTACGAGCAGTACTTC. Encoded protein: CASSSEASYEQYF.